The clone carrying this TCR beta chain was seen a handful of times. Its target is not known. The data are from a study of cytomegalovirus exposure and HLA in healthy donors. General study points: Sequencing depth roughly uniform across donors was assumed in presence/absence analyses.

There are 13 residues in the CDR3. Trimming cost V 7 bases and J 6 bases, with 10 bases left between them. Per germline, CDR1 MNHNS and CDR2 SASEGT. The PCR had 60 Vbeta and 13 Jbeta primers. Method: immunoSEQ multiplex PCR; TCRdb's copy keeps in-frame clones and lacks some. The table records over 100,000 clones, 78% of them present only once. The clonotype was recovered from a woman aged 30 to 39 in good health and CMV-seropositive. The material sequenced was PBMCs. The rearrangement joins TRBV6-1 to TRBJ1-6, with D perhaps matching TRBD1 (6 bases). The CDR3 protein is CASILDSNSPLHF. CDR3 bases: TGTGCCAGCATCTTGGACAGTAATTCACCCCTCCACTTT.